This TCR beta chain stems from a study of blood T cell repertoires in COVID-19. The CDR3 extends over 21 amino acids. The table came from immunoSEQ multiplex PCR; TCRdb's copy has only in-frame clones and leaves some out. The profile covers about 36,000 clones, with about 74% appearing a single time and 2% taken by the ten largest. This TCR was recovered from a man between 60 and 70 years old with active COVID-19. The chain has TRBV21-1 and TRBJ2-1; TRBD1 is the table's D call, not checked against the DNA. TRBV21-1 is noted as a pseudogene. Sequenced sample: peripheral blood. In nucleotides, the CDR3 is TGTGCCAGCAGCAAAGAAATCGAAGGGGCGTTTAAAAAAGGGAAAAACAATGAGCAGTTCTTC. As protein: CASSKEIEGAFKKGKNNEQFF.